These 9 T cell receptor beta chains originate from one sample sequenced in a study of blood T cell repertoires in COVID-19. Sequencing was performed with immunoSEQ multiplex PCR; in TCRdb, only in-frame clones are kept and a portion is missing. This table has roughly 250,000 clones, approximately 88% appearing once. Sequenced: PBMCs or T cells enriched from blood (not recorded which). The origin of the receptors is a woman under 40 with acute COVID-19.

The gene calls are TRBV5-1 and TRBJ2-7; a possible D gene is TRBD1 (6 bases). Germline CDR1 is SGHRS and CDR2 is YFSETQ. There are 11 residues in the CDR3. Deletions cut 8 bases from V and 4 bases from J, with 10 bases between. This chain's CDR3 is CASQGQYEQYF. As DNA, the CDR3 is TGCGCCAGTCAGGGGCAATACGAGCAGTACTTC.

The chain employs TRBV27 and TRBJ1-5; D uncertain. The CDR3 extends over 15 amino acids. Germline V gene data show CDR1 as MNHEY and CDR2 as SMNVEV (reference sequence). V gave up 1 base and J gave up 0 bases, with 7 bases separating them. The CDR3 sequence: CASSLLASSNQPQHF. The CDR3 DNA reads TGTGCCAGCAGTTTATTGGCCTCTAGCAATCAGCCCCAGCATTTT.

The chain couples TRBV2 to TRBJ1-5; D uncertain. The V end was cut by 0 bases, the J end by 8 bases, with 8 bases between. The length of the CDR3 is 13 residues. Germline loops: CDR1 SNHLY, CDR2 FYNNEI. The CDR3: CASSEARQEPQHF. The CDR3 DNA reads TGTGCCAGCAGTGAAGCCCGGCAGGAGCCCCAGCATTTT.

The chain uses TRBV7-9 and TRBJ1-6; D is perhaps TRBD1 (5 bases). V was cut by 1 base and J by 10 bases, with 20 bases left in between. The CDR3 contains 17 residues. CDR1 and CDR2 from the germline V gene are SEHNR and FQNEAQ (reference sequence). CDR3 in amino acids: CASSLVRGLLRKSPLHF. Here the CDR3 DNA reads TGTGCCAGCAGCTTAGTAAGGGGCCTCTTAAGGAAGTCACCCCTCCACTTT.

The chain employs TRBV3-1 (or the pseudogene TRBV3-2) and TRBJ1-6, with 7 bases matching TRBD1. V gave up 3 bases and J gave up 7 bases; unmatched junction bases: 0. Germline V gives CDR1 LGHDT, CDR2 YNNKEL (reference sequence). The CDR3 has 13 amino acids. The CDR3 coding sequence is TGTGCCAGCAGCCAGACAGGGAATTCACCCCTCCACTTT. Protein: CASSQTGNSPLHF.

The CDR3: CASSQGQGGNYGYTF. The CDR3 DNA is TGCGCCAGCAGCCAAGGTCAGGGGGGAAACTATGGCTACACCTTC. The chain uses TRBV4-1 and TRBJ1-2, with TRBD1 identical over 7 bases. This CDR3 region has 15 residues. The V and J ends lost 1 base and 2 bases, in that order; junction bases with no gene match: 4. CDR1 is MGHRA, CDR2 YSYEKL, per germline.

This clone appeared once. The chain couples TRBV5-6 to TRBJ1-1; TRBD1 might be the D (5 bases). Germline values: CDR1 SGHDT, CDR2 YYEEEE. Trimming removed 4 bases from V and 4 bases from J, with 14 bases in between. The CDR3 is 14 residues long. The CDR3 nucleotides read TGTGCCAGCAGCCCCCCAGGGTATTTCACTGAAGCTTTCTTT. Its protein product is CASSPPGYFTEAFF.

This chain links TRBV6-5 with TRBJ2-1, with TRBD1 matching 9 bases. The CDR3 consists of 16 residues. Germline lookup yields CDR1 MNHEY and CDR2 SVGAGI. J gave up 3 bases and V 0 bases, and 3 bases lay outside the gene matches. CDR3 DNA sequence: TGTGCCAGCAGTTACTCTACGGGACAGGGCTACAATGAGCAGTTCTTC. Translating gives CASSYSTGQGYNEQFF.

This chain connects TRBV14 to TRBJ1-2, with 7 bases that match TRBD1. This CDR3 region has 14 residues. Trimming at V came to 4 bases and at J to 8 bases, leaving 10 bases not matched to a gene. The germline CDR1 and CDR2 sequences are SGHDN and FVKESK. In DNA form, the CDR3 reads TGTGCCAGCAGCCGAGACAGGGCATCTGCCGGCTACACCTTC. This encodes CASSRDRASAGYTF.